This is a list of T cell receptor beta chains from one sample in a study of shared clonotypes between healthy human individuals. Some clones are missing from TCRdb's copy, which holds only in-frame ones; the method was immunoSEQ multiplex PCR. The table shows 170,000 or so clones, with 65% to 80% occurring only once. Material: memory CD4+ T cells sorted from blood. These receptors were collected from a man between 25 and 39 years old in good health. The CDR3 runs from the conserved cysteine through the conserved F or W. Fields, in order: J gene, CDR3 length, clone size, V gene, D gene, CDR3 protein, CDR3 DNA. D genes are given only for firm matches. Size is omitted from some rows. Given values are once, few, many or a class for expanded clones.

TRBJ1-1,13,NA,TRBV2,NA,CASNDWANTEAFF,TGTGCCAGCAATGATTGGGCGAACACTGAAGCTTTCTTT
TRBJ2-7,15,once,TRBV15,TRBD1,CATSRATGVIDEQYF,TGTGCCACCAGCAGAGCTACAGGGGTAATCGACGAGCAGTACTTC
TRBJ1-5,13,once,TRBV6-1,NA,CASSNRQDQPQHF,TGTGCCAGCAGCAATAGACAGGACCAGCCCCAGCATTTT
TRBJ1-5,13,NA,TRBV25-1,NA,CASSESGLQPQHF,TGTGCCAGCAGTGAATCAGGGCTTCAGCCCCAGCATTTT
TRBJ2-4,17,NA,TRBV4-1,NA,CASSQDKRMGAKNIQYF,TGCGCCAGCAGCCAAGATAAGAGGATGGGGGCCAAAAACATTCAGTACTTC
TRBJ2-3,11,NA,TRBV20-1,NA,CSTPRTDTQYF,TGCAGTACACCAAGGACAGATACGCAGTATTTT
TRBJ1-2,16,NA,TRBV6-1,NA,CASGGGREGDNYGYTF,TGTGCCAGCGGTGGGGGCAGGGAAGGAGATAACTATGGCTACACCTTC
TRBJ2-7,12,NA,TRBV18,TRBD2,CASSAAGDEQYF,TGTGCCAGCTCGGCTGCGGGGGACGAGCAGTACTTC
TRBJ2-3,14,NA,TRBV5-4,NA,CASMGGSGSDTQYF,TGTGCCAGCATGGGTGGGAGTGGGTCAGATACGCAGTATTTT
TRBJ2-2,15,few,TRBV7-2,NA,CASSLEGLGSGELFF,TGTGCCAGCAGCTTAGAGGGCCTCGGAAGCGGGGAGCTGTTTTTT
TRBJ1-4,15,NA,TRBV5-4,NA,CASSWGGRTNEKLFF,TGTGCCAGCAGCTGGGGTGGCCGGACGAATGAAAAACTGTTTTTT
TRBJ1-5,14,NA,TRBV2,NA,CASRRGLSNQPQHF,TGTGCCAGCAGAAGAGGTCTAAGCAATCAGCCCCAGCATTTT
TRBJ2-3,17,NA,TRBV9,TRBD2,CASSTRTSGISPDTQYF,TGTGCCAGCAGCACCCGGACTAGCGGGATAAGTCCAGATACGCAGTATTTT
TRBJ2-7,16,NA,TRBV5-1,TRBD2,CASSLSRTSGTYEQYF,TGCGCCAGCAGCTTGTCAAGGACTAGCGGGACCTACGAGCAGTACTTC
TRBJ2-1,16,NA,TRBV5-1,NA,CASSYGVRQGYNEQFF,TGCGCCAGCAGCTACGGAGTTAGGCAGGGATACAATGAGCAGTTCTTC
TRBJ2-2,13,NA,TRBV10-2,TRBD2,CASTAGRAGELFF,TGCGCCAGCACCGCAGGGAGGGCCGGGGAGCTGTTTTTT
TRBJ2-5,15,NA,TRBV7-9,TRBD1,CASSLGDRDEETQYF,TGTGCCAGCAGCTTAGGGGACAGGGACGAAGAGACCCAGTACTTC
TRBJ2-2,15,few,TRBV10-3,TRBD2,CAMSTSGTNTGELFF,TGTGCCATGTCAACTAGCGGGACCAACACCGGGGAGCTGTTTTTT
TRBJ2-1,16,NA,TRBV5-6,NA,CASSLNADSSYNEQFF,TGTGCCAGCAGCTTGAATGCGGATAGCTCCTACAATGAGCAGTTCTTC
TRBJ1-3,14,NA,TRBV7-9,NA,CASSAPLGGNTIYF,TGTGCCAGCAGCGCCCCTTTGGGGGGAAACACCATATATTTT
TRBJ2-7,17,NA,TRBV28,TRBD1,CASSPTPQGLYFNEQYF,TGTGCCAGCAGCCCGACCCCACAGGGGCTGTATTTCAACGAGCAGTACTTC
TRBJ2-7,16,few,TRBV29-1,NA,CSVVPTDRLSSYEQYF,TGCAGCGTTGTTCCTACCGACAGGCTATCCTCCTACGAGCAGTACTTC
TRBJ2-1,15,NA,TRBV28,TRBD2,CASSTGTSGSFEQFF,TGTGCCAGCAGTACAGGGACTAGCGGGAGTTTTGAGCAGTTCTTC
TRBJ2-1,14,NA,TRBV4-3,NA,CASSRESIGNEQFF,TGCGCCAGCAGCCGAGAGAGCATCGGAAATGAGCAGTTCTTC
TRBJ2-7,15,NA,TRBV18,TRBD1,CASSPRDRGSYEQYF,TGTGCCAGCTCACCTAGGGACAGGGGGAGCTACGAGCAGTACTTC
TRBJ1-4,17,NA,TRBV7-8,TRBD1,CASSPRTGGLVNEKLFF,TGTGCCAGCAGCCCACGGACAGGGGGATTGGTGAATGAAAAACTGTTTTTT
TRBJ2-5,10,NA,TRBV20-1,NA,CSARVETQYF,TGCAGTGCTAGAGTAGAGACCCAGTACTTC
TRBJ2-3,15,once,TRBV5-4,TRBD2,CASASASGLTDTQYF,TGTGCCAGCGCATCCGCTAGCGGGCTCACAGATACGCAGTATTTT